Listed below are T cell receptor beta chains from one sample, sequenced in a study of blood T cell repertoires in COVID-19. The method was immunoSEQ multiplex PCR; TCRdb's version includes in-frame clones alone and lacks a portion of them. The profile shows 100,000 or so clones, 85% to 95% of them singletons. The sample comprised peripheral blood. Receptors were obtained from a man in his fifties with active COVID-19. Both conserved end residues are part of each CDR3. The order of the fields is clone size, D gene, J gene, CDR3 length, V gene, CDR3 DNA, CDR3 protein. D genes are given only for firm matches. Clone size is given for some rows only: seen once, a few or many times, or a class if the clone is expanded.

clone size: .; D gene: TRBD2; J gene: TRBJ2-1; CDR3 length: 15; V gene: TRBV3-1/TRBV3-2; CDR3 DNA: TGTGCCAGCAGCCAGGTTAGCGGGAGGTCCAATGAGCAGTTCTTC; CDR3 protein: CASSQVSGRSNEQFF
clone size: .; D gene: .; J gene: TRBJ1-3; CDR3 length: 12; V gene: TRBV28; CDR3 DNA: TGTGCCACCAGATCGACTCGGAACACCATATATTTT; CDR3 protein: CATRSTRNTIYF
clone size: .; D gene: TRBD1; J gene: TRBJ2-7; CDR3 length: 14; V gene: TRBV5-1; CDR3 DNA: TGCGCCAGCAGCTTGGACAGGGGCAGCTACGAGCAGTACTTC; CDR3 protein: CASSLDRGSYEQYF
clone size: .; D gene: .; J gene: TRBJ2-4; CDR3 length: 14; V gene: TRBV9; CDR3 DNA: TGTGCCAGCAGCCCTGAGTTAGCCAAAAACATTCAGTACTTC; CDR3 protein: CASSPELAKNIQYF
clone size: .; D gene: TRBD2; J gene: TRBJ2-5; CDR3 length: 17; V gene: TRBV5-1; CDR3 DNA: TGCGCCAGCAGCTTGGCGACTAGCGGGACTTTGCAAGAGACCCAGTACTTC; CDR3 protein: CASSLATSGTLQETQYF
clone size: .; D gene: TRBD2; J gene: TRBJ2-1; CDR3 length: 15; V gene: TRBV5-6; CDR3 DNA: TGTGCCAGCAGCCCCGTGGGCGGGAGCCTCAATGAGCAGTTCTTC; CDR3 protein: CASSPVGGSLNEQFF
clone size: .; D gene: TRBD2; J gene: TRBJ2-3; CDR3 length: 15; V gene: TRBV24-1; CDR3 DNA: TGTGCCACCAGTGATACTAGCGGGAGTGGAGATACGCAGTATTTT; CDR3 protein: CATSDTSGSGDTQYF
clone size: .; D gene: TRBD1; J gene: TRBJ1-1; CDR3 length: 16; V gene: TRBV19; CDR3 DNA: TGTGCCAGTGGAAATACGCGACAGGGACCTAACACTGAAGCTTTCTTT; CDR3 protein: CASGNTRQGPNTEAFF
clone size: .; D gene: .; J gene: TRBJ1-6; CDR3 length: 14; V gene: TRBV28; CDR3 DNA: TGTGCCAGCAGTTGGGCAACAGGGAATTCACCCCTCCACTTT; CDR3 protein: CASSWATGNSPLHF
clone size: .; D gene: .; J gene: TRBJ2-1; CDR3 length: 18; V gene: TRBV28; CDR3 DNA: TGTGCCAGCAGTTTATGGGGTTTAGTGACACGAGATAACAATGAGCAGTTCTTC; CDR3 protein: CASSLWGLVTRDNNEQFF
clone size: .; D gene: TRBD2; J gene: TRBJ2-1; CDR3 length: 15; V gene: TRBV7-9; CDR3 DNA: TGTGCCAGCAGCCTTAGCGGGCTCCCCGGAATAGGGCAGTTCTTC; CDR3 protein: CASSLSGLPGIGQFF
clone size: .; D gene: .; J gene: TRBJ1-1; CDR3 length: 15; V gene: TRBV5-8; CDR3 DNA: TGTGCCAGCAGGGGGGGAATCTCTTGGGACACTGAAGCTTTCTTT; CDR3 protein: CASRGGISWDTEAFF
clone size: .; D gene: .; J gene: TRBJ1-1; CDR3 length: 13; V gene: TRBV15; CDR3 DNA: TGTGCCACAGGGGTTACCTCGAACACTGAAGCTTTCTTT; CDR3 protein: CATGVTSNTEAFF
clone size: .; D gene: .; J gene: TRBJ2-2; CDR3 length: 15; V gene: TRBV18; CDR3 DNA: TGTGCCAGCTCACCATCGGGGTTATCCCTCGGGGAGCTGTTTTTT; CDR3 protein: CASSPSGLSLGELFF
clone size: .; D gene: TRBD2; J gene: TRBJ2-5; CDR3 length: 15; V gene: TRBV5-1; CDR3 DNA: TGCGCCAGCAGTCTAGCGGGAGGGCGGGGAGAGACCCAGTACTTC; CDR3 protein: CASSLAGGRGETQYF
clone size: .; D gene: TRBD1; J gene: TRBJ1-5; CDR3 length: 16; V gene: TRBV2; CDR3 DNA: TGTGCCAGCGAAAGTTTCGACAGGGTGTATAATCAGCCCCAGCATTTT; CDR3 protein: CASESFDRVYNQPQHF
clone size: .; D gene: .; J gene: TRBJ2-1; CDR3 length: 17; V gene: TRBV10-3; CDR3 DNA: TGTGCCATCAGTGAGTCGCTAGCCGTAAGCTCCTACAATGAGCAGTTCTTC; CDR3 protein: CAISESLAVSSYNEQFF
clone size: .; D gene: TRBD2; J gene: TRBJ2-1; CDR3 length: 19; V gene: TRBV5-1; CDR3 DNA: TGCGCCAGCAGCTTAACCCCCGGGACTAGCGGGGGGGAATTGGGTGAGCAGTTCTTC; CDR3 protein: CASSLTPGTSGGELGEQFF
clone size: .; D gene: .; J gene: TRBJ1-1; CDR3 length: 13; V gene: TRBV19; CDR3 DNA: TGTGCCAGTAGTATTTTCAGGGGACCTGAAGCTTTCTTT; CDR3 protein: CASSIFRGPEAFF
clone size: .; D gene: .; J gene: TRBJ1-1; CDR3 length: 16; V gene: TRBV7-8; CDR3 DNA: TGTGCCAGCAGCTCCCAGAGGGTTGACATGAACACTGAAGCTTTCTTT; CDR3 protein: CASSSQRVDMNTEAFF
clone size: .; D gene: .; J gene: TRBJ2-2; CDR3 length: 16; V gene: TRBV5-1; CDR3 DNA: TGCGCCAGCAGCTTAGAGGGACACCTGGGGACCGGGGAGCTGTTTTTT; CDR3 protein: CASSLEGHLGTGELFF
clone size: .; D gene: TRBD2; J gene: TRBJ2-7; CDR3 length: 16; V gene: TRBV7-9; CDR3 DNA: TGTGCCAGCAGCTCCGATACTAGCGGGAGATCCTACGAGCAGTACTTC; CDR3 protein: CASSSDTSGRSYEQYF
clone size: .; D gene: TRBD2; J gene: TRBJ2-1; CDR3 length: 14; V gene: TRBV4-1; CDR3 DNA: TGCGCCAGCAGGCGGATAGCGGGAACAGGAAAGCAGTTCTTC; CDR3 protein: CASRRIAGTGKQFF
clone size: once; D gene: .; J gene: TRBJ1-2; CDR3 length: 14; V gene: TRBV28; CDR3 DNA: TGTGCCAGCAGTTTAGCGACGCGAACGAGGGGCTACACCTTC; CDR3 protein: CASSLATRTRGYTF
clone size: .; D gene: TRBD2; J gene: TRBJ2-7; CDR3 length: 15; V gene: TRBV5-6; CDR3 DNA: TGTGCCAGCAGCTTTACCGCGGGAGTAAGGTACGAGCAGTACTTC; CDR3 protein: CASSFTAGVRYEQYF
clone size: .; D gene: .; J gene: TRBJ1-6; CDR3 length: 14; V gene: TRBV15; CDR3 DNA: TGTGCCACCAGCAGAGGACAGTTCGATTCACCCCTCCACTTT; CDR3 protein: CATSRGQFDSPLHF
clone size: .; D gene: TRBD1; J gene: TRBJ1-2; CDR3 length: 14; V gene: TRBV6-5; CDR3 DNA: TGTGCCAGCAGTTACGGGACAGGGGATCGTGGCTACACCTTC; CDR3 protein: CASSYGTGDRGYTF
clone size: once; D gene: .; J gene: TRBJ2-5; CDR3 length: 12; V gene: TRBV2; CDR3 DNA: TGTGCCAGCAATCGACAGGCCGGAGGCCAGTACTTC; CDR3 protein: CASNRQAGGQYF
clone size: .; D gene: TRBD1; J gene: TRBJ1-1; CDR3 length: 16; V gene: TRBV30; CDR3 DNA: TGTGCCTGGAATCCGCCGGGACAGGGCTTGAACACTGAAGCTTTCTTT; CDR3 protein: CAWNPPGQGLNTEAFF
clone size: .; D gene: .; J gene: TRBJ2-7; CDR3 length: 12; V gene: TRBV20-1; CDR3 DNA: TGCAGTGCTAGTTATTCAGGGTACGAGCAGTACTTC; CDR3 protein: CSASYSGYEQYF
clone size: .; D gene: .; J gene: TRBJ1-1; CDR3 length: 13; V gene: TRBV7-3; CDR3 DNA: TGTGCCAGCAGCTTGGAGGGGAACACTGAAGCTTTCTTT; CDR3 protein: CASSLEGNTEAFF
clone size: .; D gene: .; J gene: TRBJ1-4; CDR3 length: 17; V gene: TRBV4-1; CDR3 DNA: TGCGCCAGCAGCCTTGACTTCGACCCTGCAACTAATGAAAAACTGTTTTTT; CDR3 protein: CASSLDFDPATNEKLFF
clone size: .; D gene: TRBD1; J gene: TRBJ2-5; CDR3 length: 14; V gene: TRBV19; CDR3 DNA: TGTGCCAGTAGCCAAGGGGGACAGGTCGAGACCCAGTACTTC; CDR3 protein: CASSQGGQVETQYF
clone size: .; D gene: .; J gene: TRBJ1-4; CDR3 length: 13; V gene: TRBV5-1; CDR3 DNA: TGCGCCAGCAGCCCCCTGAGTAATGAAAAACTGTTTTTT; CDR3 protein: CASSPLSNEKLFF
clone size: .; D gene: .; J gene: TRBJ2-6; CDR3 length: 17; V gene: TRBV10-3; CDR3 DNA: TGTGCCATCAGCGAGGACAGTCCTAGCTCTGGGGCCAACGTCCTGACTTTC; CDR3 protein: CAISEDSPSSGANVLTF
clone size: .; D gene: TRBD1; J gene: TRBJ1-5; CDR3 length: 14; V gene: TRBV18; CDR3 DNA: TGTGCCAGCACCAGGGACAGGGAAAGTCAGCCCCAGCATTTT; CDR3 protein: CASTRDRESQPQHF
clone size: .; D gene: .; J gene: TRBJ1-3; CDR3 length: 15; V gene: TRBV6-5; CDR3 DNA: TGTGCCAGCAGTTACCGGGGGGCTGGTGGAAACACCATATATTTT; CDR3 protein: CASSYRGAGGNTIYF
clone size: .; D gene: TRBD1; J gene: TRBJ1-1; CDR3 length: 13; V gene: TRBV30; CDR3 DNA: TGTGCCTGGAAGAGAGGGGGCCTACTTGAAGCTTTCTTT; CDR3 protein: CAWKRGGLLEAFF
clone size: .; D gene: .; J gene: TRBJ2-7; CDR3 length: 14; V gene: TRBV6-5; CDR3 DNA: TGTGCCAGCAGTTACTCGTACAGGACCTACGAGCAGTACTTC; CDR3 protein: CASSYSYRTYEQYF
clone size: .; D gene: TRBD2; J gene: TRBJ2-1; CDR3 length: 15; V gene: TRBV2; CDR3 DNA: TGTGCCAGCAGTGAAAGCGGGGTAGGTGGGTTTGAGCAGTTCTTC; CDR3 protein: CASSESGVGGFEQFF
clone size: once; D gene: TRBD1; J gene: TRBJ2-7; CDR3 length: 15; V gene: TRBV24-1; CDR3 DNA: TGTGCCACCAGTGAATCCGGGACAGGGGCCTACGAGCAGTACTTC; CDR3 protein: CATSESGTGAYEQYF
clone size: once; D gene: .; J gene: TRBJ1-2; CDR3 length: 16; V gene: TRBV3-1/TRBV3-2; CDR3 DNA: TGTGCCAGCAGCCCCATAGGGGAAGTGGCTAACTATGGCTACACCTTC; CDR3 protein: CASSPIGEVANYGYTF
clone size: .; D gene: .; J gene: TRBJ2-3; CDR3 length: 17; V gene: TRBV13; CDR3 DNA: TGTGCCAGCAGCCACCTGTCTGGCGGGGCCAGCACAGATACGCAGTATTTT; CDR3 protein: CASSHLSGGASTDTQYF
clone size: .; D gene: .; J gene: TRBJ2-1; CDR3 length: 15; V gene: TRBV5-1; CDR3 DNA: TGCGCCAGCAGCTTGGCAGTGGTAAAGTACAATGAGCAGTTCTTC; CDR3 protein: CASSLAVVKYNEQFF
clone size: .; D gene: TRBD1; J gene: TRBJ1-2; CDR3 length: 15; V gene: TRBV6-6; CDR3 DNA: TGTGCCAGCAGTCTCAGCACAGGGGGCGACTATGGCTACACCTTC; CDR3 protein: CASSLSTGGDYGYTF
clone size: few; D gene: TRBD2; J gene: TRBJ2-7; CDR3 length: 18; V gene: TRBV2; CDR3 DNA: TGTGCCAGCAGTGAGGAGCCTCCGGGACTAGCGGGGAGGTACGAGCAGTACTTC; CDR3 protein: CASSEEPPGLAGRYEQYF
clone size: .; D gene: TRBD2; J gene: TRBJ2-3; CDR3 length: 18; V gene: TRBV15; CDR3 DNA: TGTGCCACCAGCAGAGTAGCCGGGACTAGCGGGAGGGCAGATACGCAGTATTTT; CDR3 protein: CATSRVAGTSGRADTQYF
clone size: once; D gene: .; J gene: TRBJ1-1; CDR3 length: 12; V gene: TRBV28; CDR3 DNA: TGTGCCAGCAGTCCCCGGAACACTGAAGCTTTCTTT; CDR3 protein: CASSPRNTEAFF
clone size: .; D gene: .; J gene: TRBJ1-5; CDR3 length: 13; V gene: TRBV30; CDR3 DNA: TGTGCCTGGAGCTCAAGCCCCCAGGGGCCCCAGCATTTT; CDR3 protein: CAWSSSPQGPQHF
clone size: .; D gene: TRBD2; J gene: TRBJ2-2; CDR3 length: 14; V gene: TRBV10-3; CDR3 DNA: TGTGCCATCCAAGGGCTAGCGGACACCGGGGAGCTGTTTTTT; CDR3 protein: CAIQGLADTGELFF